The rows below give T cell receptor beta chains drawn from one sample of a study of blood T cell repertoires in COVID-19. Libraries were prepared by immunoSEQ multiplex PCR; TCRdb keeps only in-frame clonotypes and omits some of them. The sample shows about 200,000 clones, around three quarters of them seen only once. Sequenced material: peripheral blood. All receptors derive from a woman in her 70s with acute or convalescent COVID-19. The CDR3 runs from the conserved cysteine through the conserved F or W. Fields, in order: clone size, D gene, J gene, V gene, CDR3 protein. A D gene is named only where the DNA matches it firmly. Size is stated for part of the rows, as once, few or many counts, or as a class when the clone is expanded.

size: .; D: TRBD2; J: TRBJ2-2; V: TRBV5-1; CDR3: CASSPSSGIPNTGELFF
size: .; D: TRBD1; J: TRBJ2-5; V: TRBV28; CDR3: CASRSGTGGQETQYF
size: .; D: TRBD1; J: TRBJ1-1; V: TRBV24-1; CDR3: CATSDLNDRGAFF
size: .; D: .; J: TRBJ2-3; V: TRBV19; CDR3: CASSMRADWFTDTQYF
size: .; D: .; J: TRBJ2-5; V: TRBV5-4; CDR3: CASSLDEFVSKETQYF
size: .; D: .; J: TRBJ1-1; V: TRBV7-2; CDR3: CASSLGHQKNTEAFF
size: once; D: .; J: TRBJ1-5; V: TRBV28; CDR3: CASAGQTSNQPQHF
size: .; D: TRBD2; J: TRBJ2-1; V: TRBV19; CDR3: CASRPHGTSGRGGSYNEQFF
size: .; D: TRBD2; J: TRBJ2-3; V: TRBV24-1; CDR3: CATSDPTSGLTDTQYF
size: once; D: .; J: TRBJ1-5; V: TRBV19; CDR3: CASSIDGVQPQHF
size: .; D: TRBD1; J: TRBJ2-6; V: TRBV6-4; CDR3: CASSDSTGVGANVLTF
size: .; D: TRBD1; J: TRBJ2-7; V: TRBV6-5; CDR3: CASSNPRGQGEQYF
size: .; D: .; J: TRBJ1-5; V: TRBV2; CDR3: CASSPTGRVQPQHF
size: .; D: .; J: TRBJ2-1; V: TRBV29-1; CDR3: CSVGLAVYNEQFF
size: .; D: TRBD2; J: TRBJ2-7; V: TRBV7-2; CDR3: CASSSRTSGRYEQYF
size: .; D: .; J: TRBJ1-5; V: TRBV9; CDR3: CASSVGQDSNQPQHF
size: .; D: TRBD2; J: TRBJ2-4; V: TRBV7-3; CDR3: CASSLMGRETDIQYF
size: .; D: .; J: TRBJ1-1; V: TRBV21-1; CDR3: CASRESSRDRWGNTEAFF
size: .; D: .; J: TRBJ2-7; V: TRBV18; CDR3: CASSTARSAPGQSYEQYF
size: few; D: .; J: TRBJ2-3; V: TRBV6-5; CDR3: CASSPRGFTDTQYF
size: few; D: .; J: TRBJ1-1; V: TRBV7-3; CDR3: CASSFGDTEAFF
size: .; D: .; J: TRBJ1-1; V: TRBV19; CDR3: CASSPHRGNTEAFF
size: .; D: .; J: TRBJ1-2; V: TRBV19; CDR3: CASSDRNYGYTF
size: .; D: TRBD1; J: TRBJ2-5; V: TRBV2; CDR3: CASTLRGTAAQETQYF
size: .; D: .; J: TRBJ2-7; V: TRBV7-9; CDR3: CASSPGRVSYEQYF
size: .; D: TRBD1; J: TRBJ1-1; V: TRBV10-3; CDR3: CAIGGQGFTEAFF
size: .; D: TRBD2; J: TRBJ2-1; V: TRBV19; CDR3: CASSAYSGSPYNEQFF
size: .; D: TRBD1; J: TRBJ1-2; V: TRBV28; CDR3: CAISYGTGTANTF
size: .; D: .; J: TRBJ1-5; V: TRBV5-4; CDR3: CASSLGGDQPQHF
size: .; D: TRBD1; J: TRBJ1-2; V: TRBV6-5; CDR3: CASSYSRDSVDGYTF
size: .; D: TRBD1; J: TRBJ1-2; V: TRBV18; CDR3: CASSPGTENYGYTF
size: .; D: .; J: TRBJ1-4; V: TRBV2; CDR3: CASRTGSHTSF
size: .; D: .; J: TRBJ1-1; V: TRBV4-1; CDR3: CASSQSREVGRTEAFF
size: .; D: TRBD1; J: TRBJ1-1; V: TRBV30; CDR3: CAWSVLARDRGGNTEAFF
size: .; D: TRBD2; J: TRBJ2-1; V: TRBV28; CDR3: CASSSGLAGVNEQFF
size: few; D: TRBD1; J: TRBJ1-3; V: TRBV18; CDR3: CASSLGTADGNTIYF
size: .; D: TRBD2; J: TRBJ2-1; V: TRBV5-1; CDR3: CASSFGLAGNQEQFF
size: .; D: TRBD2; J: TRBJ2-3; V: TRBV29-1; CDR3: CSVAGGSTDTQYF
size: .; D: TRBD2; J: TRBJ2-1; V: TRBV29-1; CDR3: CSASAGTPEQFF
size: .; D: .; J: TRBJ1-4; V: TRBV29-1; CDR3: CSVDRDEKLFF
size: .; D: TRBD1; J: TRBJ1-5; V: TRBV6-1; CDR3: CASSGTDRPYSNQPQHF
size: .; D: TRBD1; J: TRBJ2-7; V: TRBV19; CDR3: CASSTKRGKLVTGTSYEQYF
size: .; D: TRBD1; J: TRBJ2-4; V: TRBV29-1; CDR3: CSVGQGNIQYF
size: .; D: .; J: TRBJ2-7; V: TRBV27; CDR3: CASSTLGYEQYF
size: .; D: TRBD1; J: TRBJ1-5; V: TRBV7-2; CDR3: CASSLAGTGYQPQHF
size: few; D: TRBD1; J: TRBJ1-2; V: TRBV27; CDR3: CASSLRGTGFYGYTF
size: .; D: .; J: TRBJ1-2; V: TRBV28; CDR3: CATNGRDFYGYTF
size: .; D: .; J: TRBJ1-5; V: TRBV10-3; CDR3: CAISFARVSSNQPQHF
size: .; D: .; J: TRBJ2-7; V: TRBV27; CDR3: CASSLNPPTSLLTSAYEQYF
size: few; D: .; J: TRBJ1-2; V: TRBV5-1; CDR3: CASSLETASNYGYTF
size: few; D: .; J: TRBJ2-7; V: TRBV6-5; CDR3: CASLATSSYEQYF
size: .; D: TRBD2; J: TRBJ2-5; V: TRBV10-1; CDR3: CASSEGTSGSGQETQYF
size: .; D: TRBD2; J: TRBJ2-1; V: TRBV15; CDR3: CATSRASSGDTYNEQFF
size: few; D: TRBD1; J: TRBJ1-5; V: TRBV6-5; CDR3: CASRPTGRQPQHF
size: .; D: TRBD2; J: TRBJ2-5; V: TRBV5-4; CDR3: CASSLGAGGAETQYF
size: .; D: .; J: TRBJ2-3; V: TRBV19; CDR3: CASSLGAGIGTDTQYF
size: .; D: TRBD1; J: TRBJ2-6; V: TRBV3-1/TRBV3-2; CDR3: CASSHIGTGGGGANVLTF